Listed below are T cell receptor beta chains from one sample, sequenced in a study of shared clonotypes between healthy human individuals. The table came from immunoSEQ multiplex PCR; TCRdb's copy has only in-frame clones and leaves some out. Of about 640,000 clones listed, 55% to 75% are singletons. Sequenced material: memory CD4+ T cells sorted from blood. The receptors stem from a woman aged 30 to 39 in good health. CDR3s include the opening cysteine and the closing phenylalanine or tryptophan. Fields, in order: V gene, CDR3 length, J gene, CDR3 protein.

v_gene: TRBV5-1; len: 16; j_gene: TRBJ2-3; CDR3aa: CASSGTSGISTDTQYF
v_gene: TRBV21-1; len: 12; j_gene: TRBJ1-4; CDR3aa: CASPGWREKLFF
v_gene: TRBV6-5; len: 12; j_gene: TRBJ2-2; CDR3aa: CASTTGTGELFF
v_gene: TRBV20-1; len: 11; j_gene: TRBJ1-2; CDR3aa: CSAGTAYGYTF
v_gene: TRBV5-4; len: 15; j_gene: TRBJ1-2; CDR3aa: CASSFPGQTNYGYTF
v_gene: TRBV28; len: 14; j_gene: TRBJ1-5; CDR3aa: CASRNRGGNQPQHF
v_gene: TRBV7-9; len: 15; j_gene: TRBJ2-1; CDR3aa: CASSQQLVSYNEQFF
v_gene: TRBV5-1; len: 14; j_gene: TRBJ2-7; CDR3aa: CASSLGSASYEQYF
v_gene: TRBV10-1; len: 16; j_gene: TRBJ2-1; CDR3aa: CASSVDTGVGYNEQFF
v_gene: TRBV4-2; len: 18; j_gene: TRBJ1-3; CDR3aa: CASSQGRSGPSSGNTIYF
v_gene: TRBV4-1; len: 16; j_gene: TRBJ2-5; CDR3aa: CASSQDRGWREETQYF
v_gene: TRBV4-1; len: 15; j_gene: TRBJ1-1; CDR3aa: CASSQAIIMNTEAFF
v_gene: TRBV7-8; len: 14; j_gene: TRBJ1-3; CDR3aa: CASSPYISGNTIYF
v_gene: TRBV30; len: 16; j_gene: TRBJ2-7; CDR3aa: CALSGRHGTGTYEQYF
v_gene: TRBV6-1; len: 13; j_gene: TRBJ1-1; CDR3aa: CASTDRANTEAFF
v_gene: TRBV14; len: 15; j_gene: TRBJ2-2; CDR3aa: CASSPKQVMTGELFF
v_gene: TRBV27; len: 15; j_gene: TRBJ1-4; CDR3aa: CASSLSLTRKEKLFF
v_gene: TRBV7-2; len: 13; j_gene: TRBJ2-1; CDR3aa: CASSSYLDNEQFF
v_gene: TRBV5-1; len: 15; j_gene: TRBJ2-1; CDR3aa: CASSLDTSGYNEQFF
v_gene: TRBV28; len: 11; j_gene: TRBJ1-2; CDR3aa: CASSPQYGYTF
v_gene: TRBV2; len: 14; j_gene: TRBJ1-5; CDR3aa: CASSGTGENQPQHF
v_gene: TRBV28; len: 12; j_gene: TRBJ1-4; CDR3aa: CASSFLREKLFF
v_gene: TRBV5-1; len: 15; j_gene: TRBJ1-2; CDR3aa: CASSSFLSGNYGYTF
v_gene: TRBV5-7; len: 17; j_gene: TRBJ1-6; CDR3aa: CASSISLGTGTNSPLHF
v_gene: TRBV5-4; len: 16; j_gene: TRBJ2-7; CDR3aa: CASSSGGQQSSYEQYF
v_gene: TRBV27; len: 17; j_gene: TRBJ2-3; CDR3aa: CASSLSIAGVGTDTQYF
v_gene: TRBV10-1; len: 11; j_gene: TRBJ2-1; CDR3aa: CASERNNEQFF
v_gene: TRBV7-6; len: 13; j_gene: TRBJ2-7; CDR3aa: CASSLVGLYEQYF
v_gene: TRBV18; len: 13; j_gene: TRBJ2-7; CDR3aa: CASSRDQDREQYF
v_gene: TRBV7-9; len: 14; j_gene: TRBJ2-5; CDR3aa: CASSRTVYQETQYF
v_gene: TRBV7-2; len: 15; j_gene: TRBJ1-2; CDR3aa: CASSLPGTAIYGYTF
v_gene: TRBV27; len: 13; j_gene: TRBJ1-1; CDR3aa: CASNGYGDTEAFF
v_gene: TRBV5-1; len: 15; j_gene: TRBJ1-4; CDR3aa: CASSLGAGLEEKLFF
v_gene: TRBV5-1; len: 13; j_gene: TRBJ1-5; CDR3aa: CASAVDSNQPQHF
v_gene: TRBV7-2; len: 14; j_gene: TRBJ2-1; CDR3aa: CASSTSLSDNEQFF
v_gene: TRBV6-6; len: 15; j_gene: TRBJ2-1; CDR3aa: CASTAELAVNNEQFF
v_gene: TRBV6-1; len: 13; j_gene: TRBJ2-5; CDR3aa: CASHFAGGETQYF
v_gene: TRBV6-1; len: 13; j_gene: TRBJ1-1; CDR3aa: CASRGIGNTEAFF
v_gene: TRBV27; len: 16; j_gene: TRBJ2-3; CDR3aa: CASSFSLAASTDTQYF
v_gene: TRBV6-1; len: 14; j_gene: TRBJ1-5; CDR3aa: CASSKRAVVQPQHF
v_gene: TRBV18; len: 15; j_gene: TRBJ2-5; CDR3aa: CASSPPSSIVKTQYF
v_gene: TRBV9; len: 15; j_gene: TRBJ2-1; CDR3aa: CASSVGTAGENEQFF
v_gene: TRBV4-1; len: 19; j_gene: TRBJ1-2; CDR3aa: CASSQNLFRDRASYYGYTF
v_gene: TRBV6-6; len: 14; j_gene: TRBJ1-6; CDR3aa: CASSYSPGGSPLHF
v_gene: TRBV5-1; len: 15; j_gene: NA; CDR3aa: CASSLGAGAYNEQFF